A single sample gave rise to the 6 T cell receptor beta chains below, sequenced in a study of cytomegalovirus exposure and HLA in healthy donors. Measured with immunoSEQ multiplex PCR; TCRdb has only the in-frame clones, and not every one. This sample has over 60,000 clones, with approximately 93% found just once. The specimen was PBMCs. The source is a man younger than 30 in good health and CMV-seropositive.

The CDR3 is CASSWQGANQPQHF. The CDR3 DNA reads TGTGCCAGCAGCTGGCAGGGGGCGAATCAGCCCCAGCATTTT. The V gene is TRBV5-6, the J gene TRBJ1-5, with 8 bases identical to TRBD1. The trim removed 3 bases at V and 4 bases at J, leaving 3 bases unmatched. This CDR3 has 14 residues. The germline CDR1 and CDR2 sequences are SGHDT and YYEEEE.

V is TRBV6-4 and J is TRBJ2-5; TRBD1 aligns across 10 bases. Per the germline V gene, CDR1 is MRHNA and CDR2 is SNTAGT. The CDR3 contains 15 residues. The V and J ends lost 6 bases and 2 bases, in that order; junction bases with no gene match: 6. The CDR3 loop is CASRDRGRRQETQYF. The CDR3 coding sequence is TGTGCCAGCAGAGACAGGGGGCGCCGGCAAGAGACCCAGTACTTC.

The V gene is TRBV29-1, the J gene TRBJ1-1; no firm D call. Germline lookup yields CDR1 SQVTM and CDR2 ANQGSEA. V was clipped by 5 bases and J by 1 base, with 5 bases between them. The CDR3 extends over 11 amino acids. The CDR3 here is CSVRQNTEAFF. The DNA of the CDR3 is TGCAGCGTTAGACAGAACACTGAAGCTTTCTTT.

As DNA, the CDR3 is TGTGCCAGCAGCAACAGGGGCTCTGGGGCCAACGTCCTGACTTTC. It translates to CASSNRGSGANVLTF. The gene calls are TRBV11-2 and TRBJ2-6, with 7 nucleotides matching TRBD1. The CDR3 sequence is 15 residues long. The germline CDR1 and CDR2 sequences are SGHAT and FQNNGV. V was pared by 5 bases and J by 0 bases, with 1 base of the junction left unmatched.

This chain connects TRBV28 to TRBJ2-7; 10 nucleotides agree with TRBD1. The V and J ends lost 5 bases and 6 bases, in that order; junction bases with no gene match: 7. The germline gives CDR1 MDHEN, CDR2 SYDVKM. The CDR3 consists of 14 residues. The CDR3 sequence is CASSPGQGGGEQYF. CDR3 nucleotide sequence: TGTGCCAGCAGTCCCGGACAGGGGGGCGGCGAGCAGTACTTC.

The CDR3 is CASSLEASLNQPQHF. CDR3 DNA sequence: TGTGCCAGCAGTTTAGAAGCGAGCCTTAATCAGCCCCAGCATTTT. V and J are TRBV28 and TRBJ1-5; D remains ambiguous. V lost 2 bases and J 4 bases, leaving 12 bases between the germline ends. The CDR3 spans 15 residues. Germline V CDR1 and CDR2: MDHEN, SYDVKM.